This TCR beta chain was obtained from a study of cytomegalovirus exposure and HLA in healthy donors (dated by TCRdb to 2016 to 2017). About the study as a whole: According to an earlier analysis of a few hundred of the donors, some 180 million T cells yielded roughly 110 million unique TCR beta sequences and approximately 300 Gb of sequence data. High-throughput TCR immunosequencing, statistical association of individual TCRs with disease status, and machine learning were combined to predict cytomegalovirus infection status. The aim of the study was to test whether cataloging public T cell receptors could identify signatures of past pathogen exposure. Both class I and class II loci were covered by HLA typing, at four-digit resolution. Several DR-DQ haplotypes were handled as single units for association and clustering because linkage in the cohort was strong. Roughly 300 gigabases of sequencing data and around 80 million unique TCR sequences made up an early release that covered fewer than 650 HLA-typed donors. The genetic ancestry cluster associated with self-reported Caucasian donors included about 84% of the approximately 400 genotyped donors. The number of typed donors differed by locus: roughly 620-640 for A, B, C, DRB1 and DQB1; approximately 520 for DQA1; around 610 for DPA1; and some 470 for DPB1. A later analysis re-analyzed previously published TCR beta repertoires from approximately 670 donors and added high-resolution HLA genotyping to study TCR occurrence patterns. Among a few hundred genotyped donors of the cohort, an average of around 240,000 unique TCR beta nucleotide sequences were sequenced per donor, about a sixth of them non-productive. A later genetic analysis used genome-wide SNP genotypes for about 60% of the 666 donors, treating that subset as a discovery cohort. In an earlier analysis of over 550 of the donors, high-throughput TCR beta sequencing was used to judge whether each TCR beta V gene segment behaved as functional or pseudogenic. The later analysis used no new phenotypic data to find candidate immune exposures, relying instead on TCR beta sequences and their occurrence across donors. Alongside the repertoire data, information on donor age, sex, ethnicity and CMV serostatus was compiled. In addition to the first cohort of 666 subjects, a separate validation cohort of approximately 120 different subjects was used. Every discovery cohort repertoire had been produced on one sequencing platform. The study used immunosequencing to profile the T cell repertoires of 600 to 850 subjects and linked those repertoires to cytomegalovirus serostatus.

Library preparation was by the immunoSEQ multiplex PCR assay. The multiplex PCR relied on a mix of 60 forward primers for TCR Vbeta segments and 13 reverse primers for TCR Jbeta segments. The CDR3 region of rearranged TCR beta genes was amplified from genomic DNA with a multiplex PCR assay. The amplified TCR beta libraries were sequenced on the Illumina HiSeq System as 87-base-pair reads. On the study's bioinformatics: A later analysis counted tens of millions of unique TCR beta chains across the 640 or so repertoires, and 10 million to 12 million of these chains were shared by at least two donors. To remove PCR and sequencing errors, raw reads were error-corrected and collapsed into unique sequences using a nearest-neighbor algorithm that merged closely related sequences. Alignment of CDR3 sequences to IMGT reference sequences was used to assign V, D and J gene segments. For a sequence to be retained, at least a six-nucleotide match to both a V gene segment and a J gene segment was required. A rearrangement counted as productive if the CDR3 had no stop codons and remained in frame with V and J, and every other rearrangement counted as non-productive. Following IMGT convention, CDR3 was defined as the stretch from the second conserved V-encoded cysteine up to the conserved J-encoded phenylalanine. The earlier analysis of fewer than 750 of the donors excluded sequences that lacked an unambiguous match to a single V gene segment. In an earlier analysis of some 590 of the donors, a V segment was called functional when productive rearrangements were above 56.7%, and segregating when the standard deviation between donors exceeded 5%. A statistical classification framework was built for diagnosing cytomegalovirus status from the catalog of TCR beta chain sequences. In a later analysis, TCR nucleotide sequences were compared against IMGT/GENE-DB human TR gene sequences so that V and J genes could be assigned. Using the TCRdist pipeline, a later analysis assigned CDR3 sequences along with most-parsimonious VDJ recombination scenarios. In a later analysis, each TCR beta chain was defined by its CDR3 amino acid sequence together with its V-gene family, and reads without a unique V-gene family were excluded. To address suspected cross-contamination and a sequencing artifact, a later analysis removed over 500 highly shared, low-generation-probability nucleotide sequences. A later analysis calculated a clonal expansion index for each public chain from normalized within-repertoire ranks of inferred template counts. Generation probabilities in a later analysis came from a VDJ recombination model fitted to out-of-frame rearrangements, and those results were checked against IGoR. In a later analysis, hypergeometric tests were used to score TCR-TCR, TCR-HLA and TCR-CMV co-occurrence, with a repertoire-size bias correction applied to TCR pairs. False discovery rates were estimated in a later analysis by permuting HLA or CMV assignments 20 times. In a later analysis, co-occurring TCRs were grouped using DBSCAN, and TCRdist sequence similarity was added for clustering within HLA-allele-positive subsets. For co-occurrence clustering, repertoires with fewer than 30,000 or more than 120,000 public chains were excluded, along with roughly five repertoires with anomalous nucleotide sharing. TCRdb obtained this table from immuneACCESS and retained in-frame rearrangements with V and J assigned. These tables miss some clones; where compared with another copy, unresolved V genes account for less than half of the shortfall, and the remainder is unexplained. The V and J calls and clone size come from that table; D and trimming were worked out from the DNA. The sample records 80,000 to 100,000 clones, about four fifths of which are singletons. The ten largest clones capture about a tenth of the sample.

The CDR3 numbers 12 residues from cysteine through phenylalanine. Kept here is only the CDR3 DNA, which spans 36 bases and is read in frame from base 1. The trim is 2 bases for V and 2 bases for J, with a gap of 6 bases between the germline ends. The germline V gene (reference sequence) provides CDR1 GTSNPN and CDR2 SVGIG. General findings and caveats noted by the study authors: In a later analysis, most CMV-associated TCR beta chains were found to appear HLA-restricted, with HLA associations seemingly driven largely by CMV exposure. Because HLA typing was missing for some donors at each locus, association tests included only the typed subset. Strong co-occurrence of HLA alleles, especially DR and DQ, made assigning TCR associations to individual alleles difficult. According to a later analysis, TCR association rates differed among HLA loci, with DRB1 alleles showing the most associated TCRs and HLA-C alleles showing the fewest. The earlier analysis of 587 of the donors excluded some 15 rarely observed V segments, including chromosome 9 orphons, because counts were too low. Linkage disequilibrium might explain the correlated functional status among segregating V segments, but an unknown experimental factor could not be ruled out. Several of the top co-occurrence clusters appeared to be linked to parvovirus B19, influenza, CMV and Epstein-Barr virus, according to a later analysis. In an earlier analysis of about 600 of the donors, most TCR beta V segments appeared in productive rearrangements about 90% or about 30% of the time, broadly matching IMGT annotations. A group of highly shared sequence variants was considered likely to be a technical artifact of the sequencing pipeline. The authors suggested that the approach could potentially be extended to other disease states and immunological phenotypes. Immune exposure information for the cohort was limited to CMV serostatus. Some IMGT-functional V segments, including TRBV6-2 and TRBV6-3, could not be distinguished by the 87-base-pair reads and were therefore excluded. In vitro tests confirmed that a few of the cytomegalovirus-associated TCR beta chains recognize cytomegalovirus antigens. Most TCR sequences were seen in very few donors, while some public TCRs were found in many individuals. Cytomegalovirus status was reported to be diagnosed by the classifier with high specificity and sensitivity in both the original and validation cohorts. Specific HLA alleles were associated with 15,000 to 20,000 TCR beta sequences at a false discovery rate of 0.05 in a later analysis. A further reported finding was that TCR beta sequences accurately predicted the HLA-A and HLA-B alleles for most subjects in the first cohort. The study gave a list of 150 to 200 TCR beta chains associated with cytomegalovirus. An association between a missense DCLRE1C variant and V-gene and J-gene trimming of TCR beta chains was found in a later genetic analysis and replicated in an independent cohort. Roughly uniform sequencing depth across donors was assumed in presence/absence analyses, although this assumption may not hold. Compared with the 666-donor mean, donors in an Asian-associated ancestry cluster had fewer N-insertions in productive TCRs, according to a later genetic analysis. This cohort had only TCR beta chains sequenced, and the lack of alpha or paired-chain data limited which features could be detected. A later analysis found that HLA-associated TCR beta chains were more clonally expanded and had lower generation probabilities than equally common non-associated chains.

As for this clone: It has no known antigen specificity. No per-base quality is available; no much larger clone lies one base away.

The cohort comprised several hundred healthy bone marrow donors. All cohort members were sampled while nominally healthy, although unrecorded immune exposures were likely present. The donor was CMV seropositive and belonged to the group of 250 to 300 seropositive cohort members. Each donor provided a peripheral blood sample, and peripheral blood mononuclear cells were used for TCR beta sequencing. The Qiagen DNeasy Blood Extraction Kit was used to extract genomic DNA from the blood cell samples. The sample was PBMCs. The clonotype comes from a man aged 18-30 years in good health and CMV-seropositive. The sequence links TRBV30 to TRBJ2-5; the D region possibly corresponds to TRBD1 (5 bases align). The DNA sequence is TGTGCCTGGAGTACAGGTCAAGAGACCCAGTACTTC. It translates as CAWSTGQETQYF.